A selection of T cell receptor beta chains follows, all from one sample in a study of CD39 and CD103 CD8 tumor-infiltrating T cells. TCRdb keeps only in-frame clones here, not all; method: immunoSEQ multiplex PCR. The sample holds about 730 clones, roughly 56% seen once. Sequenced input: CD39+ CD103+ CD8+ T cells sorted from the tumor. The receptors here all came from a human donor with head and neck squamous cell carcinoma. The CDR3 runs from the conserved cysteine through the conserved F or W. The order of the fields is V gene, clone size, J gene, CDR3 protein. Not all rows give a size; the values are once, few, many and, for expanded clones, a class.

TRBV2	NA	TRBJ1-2	CASRATGTGGLDGYTF
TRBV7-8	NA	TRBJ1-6	CASSLTGTENNSPLHF
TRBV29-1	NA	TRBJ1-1	CSVETTNTEAFF
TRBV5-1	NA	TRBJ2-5	CASSLELGQETQYF
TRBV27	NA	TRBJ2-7	CASSNTGANYEQYF
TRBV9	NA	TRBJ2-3	CASSVWGTLSDTQYF
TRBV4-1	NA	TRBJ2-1	CASSHALRPTSGRFYEQFF
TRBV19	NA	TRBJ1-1	CASSYRDELTEAFF
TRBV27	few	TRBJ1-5	CASCRGGGNQPQHF